The clone carrying this T cell receptor beta chain has only a few counts. What it binds is unknown. The CDR3 length is 18 residues. With 3 bases clipped from V and 0 bases from J, the junction kept 11 bases outside the gene matches. Germline loops: CDR1 MNHEY, CDR2 SMNVEV (reference sequence). TCR cDNA, made by 5'RACE template switching, carried an added universal primer site and UMIs. TCRdb processed the 5' RACE reads anew with MiXCR; each CDR3 protein has one entry. The sample lists fewer than 450,000 distinct CDR3 sequences, around 10% occurring once. This entry is derived from a study of T cells after yellow fever vaccination. The study's findings and limits: There was a small share of clonotypes that showed up in both the CD4 and CD8 compartments.

This sequence was found in a man aged 18-30 years who received the YFV17D yellow fever vaccine. The specimen comprised PBMCs, sampled on the day of the first yellow fever vaccination. The J gene is TRBJ2-3, the V gene TRBV27; TRBD2 agrees at 8 bases. The CDR3 sequence is CASSLGGRGGRSTDTQYF. CDR3 DNA sequence: TGTGCCAGCAGTTTGGGCGGTCGGGGGGGGAGGAGCACAGATACGCAGTATTTT.